This T cell receptor beta chain is from a study of blood T cells in healthy people across ages. For the second PCR, which ran for 7 to 11 cycles, a sample-barcoded 5' primer and a J-beta primer mix were used. TCRdb processed the 5' RACE reads anew with MiXCR; each CDR3 protein has one entry. The sample includes hundreds of thousands of distinct CDR3 sequences, roughly half of them seen just once. Remarks on this clonotype: Its target is unknown. Given a much more abundant clone one base away, this may be a read error.

The CDR3 has 14 residues. CDR1 and CDR2 from the germline V gene are SNHLY and FYNNEI. Total RNA, at least 5.5 micrograms per sample, was extracted from PBMCs. The study, taken as a whole, reports: A greater number of naive CD4+ cells and higher diversity distinguished long-lived donors from aged donors. Naive and antigen-experienced cells could not be conclusively compared, given unsorted PBMCs.

The V and J genes are TRBV2 and TRBJ2-7; 8 nucleotides line up with TRBD1. The origin of this receptor is a woman of 80 years or more in good health. The sample taken for sequencing was blood. CDR3 region: CASSEEDRAYGQYF. For the CDR3, the DNA is TGTGCCAGCAGTGAGGAGGACAGGGCCTACGGGCAGTACTTC.